These 27 T cell receptor beta chains originate from one sample sequenced in a study of T cell clones after liver transplantation. The data were produced by immunoSEQ multiplex PCR, yet TCRdb's version contains in-frame clones alone and is incomplete. The sample holds 75,000 to 85,000 clones; less than 85% are singletons and the top ten take 2.8%. The material sequenced was CD4+ T cells from blood, taken at the 22-month timepoint. The receptor source for this set is a human patient who received a liver transplant. Some T cells may have come from the graft donor.

This chain links TRBV19 with TRBJ2-3; D gene uncertain. The CDR3 is 14 amino acids. Trimming took 2 bases from V and 3 from J, leaving 9 bases between them. Per germline, CDR1 LNHDA and CDR2 SQIVND (reference sequence). CDR3: CASSIRLRTDTQYF. In DNA, the CDR3 is TGTGCCAGTAGTATAAGATTGAGGACAGATACGCAGTATTTT.

The genes are TRBV28 and TRBJ1-5; 7 bases line up with TRBD1. CDR3 length: 15 amino acids. The ends lost 4 bases at V and 7 bases at J; junction bases unmatched: 10. Germline CDR1 MDHEN, CDR2 SYDVKM. The CDR3 loop is CASSSSTRGRQPQHF. The CDR3 nucleotides are TGTGCCAGCAGTTCCAGCACGAGGGGGCGGCAGCCCCAGCATTTT.

In nucleotides, the CDR3 is TGTGCCAGCAGCCCCGGGACAGGGGTCGGGGAGCTGTTTTTT. Translation: CASSPGTGVGELFF. The rearrangement uses TRBV9 and TRBJ2-2; 10 positions agree with TRBD1. This CDR3 has 14 residues. The V segment lost 4 bases and the J segment 7 bases; nucleotides outside the gene matches: 4. Germline V gives CDR1 SGDLS, CDR2 YYNGEE.

V gene TRBV7-9 combines with J gene TRBJ2-4; D is perhaps TRBD2 (6 bases). The V gene lost 5 bases and the J gene lost 2 bases, with 10 bases spanning the gap. Germline CDR1 and CDR2: SEHNR and FQNEAQ (reference sequence). The CDR3 is 14 amino acids. CDR3: CASSPRESKNIQYF. The CDR3 nucleotides read TGTGCCAGCAGCCCACGGGAGTCCAAAAACATTCAGTACTTC. The full variable domain, completed using reference TRBV7-9 and TRBJ2-4, is DTGVSQNPRHKITKRGQNVTFRCDPISEHNRLYWYRQTLGQGPEFLTYFQNEAQLEKSRLLSDRFSAERPKGSFSTLEIQRTEQGDSAMYLCASSPRESKNIQYFGAGTRLSVL.

The chain has TRBV4-2 and TRBJ2-7, with 9 bases matching TRBD1. J lost 2 bases, V lost 3 bases, and 11 bases had no gene match. In germline, CDR1 is LGHNA, CDR2 YNFKEQ. This CDR3 contains 17 residues. The CDR3 loop is CASSQLDIQGAPYEQYF. CDR3 in DNA: TGTGCCAGCAGCCAGCTTGATATACAGGGGGCCCCCTACGAGCAGTACTTC.

This clone was recorded only once. This sequence joins TRBV9 and TRBJ2-1, with 11 bases matching TRBD2. Losses at the gene ends were 0 bases for V and 6 bases for J; bases not matched to a gene: 5. Looked up from germline, CDR1 is SGDLS and CDR2 is YYNGEE. CDR3 length: 16 residues. CDR3 in amino acids: CASSVDVTSGINEQFF. The CDR3 nucleotides read TGTGCCAGCAGCGTAGACGTGACTAGCGGGATCAATGAGCAGTTCTTC.

The chain links TRBV18 to TRBJ2-7; perhaps TRBD2 as D (5 bases). Germline-derived CDR1 and CDR2 are KGHSH and LQKENI. V was clipped by 2 bases and J by 6 bases, with 11 bases between them. The CDR3 contains 13 residues. Here the CDR3 DNA reads TGTGCCAGCTCACCATCGCTAGCCCGCGAGCAGTACTTC. This codes for CASSPSLAREQYF.

The sample holds one count of this clone. This chain uses TRBV7-2 with TRBJ2-1, with TRBD2 as a possible D gene (7 bases). The V and J ends lost 3 bases and 4 bases respectively, with 10 bases between them. Germline V lookup: CDR1 SGHTA, CDR2 FQGNSA. The CDR3 has 14 amino acids. CDR3 residues: CASSFEGGYNEQFF. The CDR3 DNA sequence: TGTGCCAGCAGCTTCGAGGGGGGGTACAATGAGCAGTTCTTC. The complete variable domain, with remaining parts taken from reference TRBV7-2 and TRBJ2-1, reads GAGVSQSPSNKVTEKGKDVELRCDPISGHTALYWYRQSLGQGLEFLIYFQGNSAPDKSGLPSDRFSAERTGGSVSTLTIQRTQQEDSAVYLCASSFEGGYNEQFFGPGTRLTVL.

This chain connects TRBV19 to TRBJ2-2; D tentatively fits TRBD1 or TRBD2 (5 bases each). Germline CDR1 is LNHDA and CDR2 is SQIVND (reference sequence). The V end was cut by 7 bases, the J end by 2 bases, with 11 bases between. The CDR3 spans 14 residues. CDR3 nucleotide sequence: TGTGCCAGTACCCGGGGCCTTAACACCGGGGAGCTGTTTTTT. Amino acids: CASTRGLNTGELFF.

This sequence joins TRBV29-1 and TRBJ2-7, with D possibly being TRBD1 or TRBD2 (5 bases each). Germline V gene data show CDR1 as SQVTM and CDR2 as ANQGSEA. Trimming removed 6 bases from V and 0 bases from J, with 18 bases in between. The CDR3 is 15 residues long. The CDR3 DNA sequence: TGCAGCGTGAATTCCCCGGGACGTAACTCCTACGAGCAGTACTTC. The encoded protein is CSVNSPGRNSYEQYF.

This chain connects TRBV7-8 to TRBJ1-4; TRBD1 matches 8 bases. Germline trimming cut 2 bases from V and 8 bases from J; bases unmatched to any gene: 13. The germline V gene has CDR1 SGHVS and CDR2 FQNEAQ. This CDR3 is built from 17 residues. The CDR3 protein is CASSLKIRDRLREKLFF. The DNA for the CDR3 is TGTGCCAGCAGCTTAAAAATTCGGGACAGGCTTCGAGAAAAACTGTTTTTT.

The chain employs TRBV6-6 and TRBJ2-7, with 7 bases aligning to TRBD1. The V segment lost 6 bases and the J segment 6 bases; nucleotides outside the gene matches: 11. This CDR3 has 14 residues. The germline V gene has CDR1 MNHNY and CDR2 SVGAGI (reference sequence). For the CDR3, the DNA is TGTGCCAGCAGCTCCTGGACAAGGGACAGCGAGCAGTACTTC. Its protein product is CASSSWTRDSEQYF.

This clone was observed once. This chain connects TRBV28 to TRBJ2-1, with 16 bases lining up with TRBD2. Trimming cost V 4 bases and J 8 bases; bases outside gene matches: 2. CDR1 MDHEN and CDR2 SYDVKM come from the germline V gene. The CDR3 covers 15 residues. The CDR3 nucleotides read TGTGCCAGCAGTTCCGGGACTAGCGGGAGGGATGAGCAGTTCTTC. This translates into CASSSGTSGRDEQFF.

The chain has TRBV4-1 and TRBJ2-7; tentatively, D is TRBD1 (5 bases). The V end was cut by 4 bases, the J end by 1 base, with 14 bases between. CDR1 is MGHRA and CDR2 is YSYEKL in the germline V gene. The CDR3 is made up of 15 amino acids. The DNA of the CDR3 is TGCGCCAGCAGCCCTCGGGCAGGGATTTCCTACGAGCAGTACTTC. Encoded protein: CASSPRAGISYEQYF.

This clone was counted once. The chain joins TRBV29-1 to TRBJ2-3; D tentatively fits TRBD1 or TRBD2 (5 bases each). Trimming removed 7 bases from V and 1 base from J, with 12 bases in between. The CDR3 length is 13 residues. Germline CDR1 reads SQVTM; CDR2 reads ANQGSEA. This CDR3 is CSALRDGTDTQYF. CDR3 nucleotide sequence: TGCAGCGCTCTCAGGGACGGCACAGATACGCAGTATTTT.

The chain recombines TRBV9 with TRBJ2-3; 13 bases align to TRBD2. Germline V gene lookup returns CDR1 SGDLS and CDR2 YYNGEE. Trimming took 4 bases from V and 3 from J; bases not matched to a gene: 11. The CDR3 has 18 amino acids. CDR3 DNA: TGTGCCAGCAGCCCCTCGGGAACTAGCGGGAGGGCAACAGATACGCAGTATTTT. Translation gives CASSPSGTSGRATDTQYF. Variable domain in full (rest from reference TRBV9 and TRBJ2-3): DSGVTQTPKHLITATGQRVTLRCSPRSGDLSVYWYQQSLDQGLQFLIQYYNGEERAKGNILERFSAQQFPDLHSELNLSSLELGDSALYFCASSPSGTSGRATDTQYFGPGTRLTVL.

V usage is TRBV7-3 and J usage is TRBJ2-1; D is unresolved. Germline loops: CDR1 SGHTA, CDR2 FQGTGA. V was trimmed by 2 bases and J by 0 bases, leaving 8 bases between them. CDR3 size: 15 residues. The CDR3 here is CASSLRADSYNEQFF. The CDR3 region has the DNA TGTGCCAGCAGCTTACGGGCAGACTCCTACAATGAGCAGTTCTTC.

The genes are TRBV25-1 and TRBJ2-3, with 7 bases aligning to TRBD2. This CDR3 is 13 amino acids long. V lost 5 bases and J lost 7; bases outside the gene matches: 6. Germline values: CDR1 MGHDK, CDR2 SYGVNS. The CDR3 region is CASSLGGANTQYF. For the CDR3, the DNA is TGTGCCAGCAGTCTGGGAGGGGCTAATACGCAGTATTTT.

This clone was found a few times. As DNA, the CDR3 is TGCAGCGAACGACAGGGGGGGGGTGAGCAGTTCTTC. Protein sequence: CSERQGGGEQFF. The gene calls are TRBV29-1 and TRBJ2-1; 9 bases align to TRBD1. Trimming at V came to 7 bases and at J to 9 bases, leaving 7 bases not matched to a gene. The CDR3 totals 12 residues. The germline gives CDR1 SQVTM, CDR2 ANQGSEA.

This rearrangement joins TRBV19 to TRBJ2-2; the D is unclear. V was shortened by 1 base and J by 5 bases, with 11 bases between the two germline ends. The V gene's germline CDR1 is LNHDA and CDR2 SQIVND (reference sequence). This CDR3 comprises 15 residues. In DNA form, the CDR3 reads TGTGCCAGTAGTATAGGTCTAGGAAGAACCGGGGAGCTGTTTTTT. This gives the protein CASSIGLGRTGELFF.

The CDR3 reads CASSSGTSGTEQFF. For the CDR3, the DNA is TGCGCCAGCAGCTCCGGGACTAGCGGCACTGAGCAGTTCTTC. The chain employs TRBV5-1 and TRBJ2-1, with TRBD2 identical over 11 bases. Germline CDR1 and CDR2: SGHRS and YFSETQ. CDR3 length: 14 residues. The V and J ends lost 3 bases and 9 bases, in that order; junction bases with no gene match: 5.

This clone was counted only a few times. The gene calls are TRBV7-9 and TRBJ1-2, with TRBD1 identical over 7 bases. CDR1 is SEHNR, CDR2 FQNEAQ, per germline (reference sequence). This CDR3 has 13 amino acids. The V and J ends lost 5 bases and 6 bases, in that order; junction bases with no gene match: 6. The CDR3 loop reads CASSTGQYDGYTF. Written as DNA, the CDR3 is TGTGCCAGCAGCACGGGACAGTATGATGGCTACACCTTC.

This chain links TRBV11-2 with TRBJ1-2, with a possible D match to TRBD1 (5 bases). V dropped 0 bases and J dropped 7 bases, with 15 bases sitting between them. CDR1 SGHAT and CDR2 FQNNGV come from the germline V gene. The CDR3 totals 15 residues. The CDR3 DNA reads TGTGCCAGCAGCTTAGATGGGGGAATATTGGGTGGCTACACCTTC. Protein sequence: CASSLDGGILGGYTF.

The chain combines TRBV30 with TRBJ2-7; 13 nucleotides align to TRBD2. Germline V gives CDR1 GTSNPN, CDR2 SVGIG (reference sequence). The CDR3 consists of 15 residues. Trimming took 3 bases from V and 4 from J; bases not matched to a gene: 6. The CDR3 DNA sequence: TGTGCCTGGAGGATGGGACTAGCGGGATTTTACGAGCAGTACTTC. It is translated as CAWRMGLAGFYEQYF.

The chain combines TRBV11-2 with TRBJ2-7; the D is unclear. The V and J ends lost 1 base and 0 bases respectively, with 7 bases between them. This CDR3 has 14 amino acids. The germline gives CDR1 SGHAT, CDR2 FQNNGV. DNA for the CDR3: TGTGCCAGCAGCTTAGCGAGGAGCTCCTACGAGCAGTACTTC. Translating gives CASSLARSSYEQYF.

The V call is TRBV7-2, the J call TRBJ2-2, with a weak D call TRBD2 (6 bases). Trimming pared 5 bases from V and 4 bases from J, leaving 17 bases between. The CDR3 extends over 16 amino acids. Germline V gene data show CDR1 as SGHTA and CDR2 as FQGNSA. CDR3 residues: CASSGSTSHTTGELFF. Written as DNA, the CDR3 is TGTGCCAGCAGCGGGTCTACTAGCCACACCACCGGGGAGCTGTTTTTT.

The chain has TRBV14 and TRBJ1-2; D is unresolved. The V and J ends lost 2 bases and 5 bases respectively, with 9 bases between them. The germline V gene encodes CDR1 SGHDN and CDR2 FVKESK. This CDR3 comprises 13 residues. The CDR3 here is CASSQKQLYGYTF. In DNA form, the CDR3 reads TGTGCCAGCAGCCAAAAACAGCTTTATGGCTACACCTTC.